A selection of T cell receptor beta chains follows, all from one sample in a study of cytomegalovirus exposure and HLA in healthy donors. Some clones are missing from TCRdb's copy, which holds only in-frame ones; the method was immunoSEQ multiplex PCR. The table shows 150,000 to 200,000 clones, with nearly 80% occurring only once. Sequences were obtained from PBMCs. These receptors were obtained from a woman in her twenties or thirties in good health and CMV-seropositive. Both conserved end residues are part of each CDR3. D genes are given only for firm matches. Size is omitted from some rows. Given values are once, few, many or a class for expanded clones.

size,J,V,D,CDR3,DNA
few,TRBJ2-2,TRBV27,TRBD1,CASSAVTGVGTGELFF,TGTGCCAGCAGTGCTGTTACAGGGGTTGGAACCGGGGAGCTGTTTTTT
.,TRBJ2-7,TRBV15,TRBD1,CATSRAGQGAYEQYF,TGTGCCACCAGCAGAGCGGGACAGGGGGCGTACGAGCAGTACTTC
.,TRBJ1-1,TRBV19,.,CASSITGGMNTEAFF,TGTGCCAGTAGTATTACCGGGGGAATGAACACTGAAGCTTTCTTT
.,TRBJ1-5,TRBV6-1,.,CASKRNPQQPQHF,TGTGCCAGCAAGAGGAATCCCCAACAGCCCCAGCATTTT
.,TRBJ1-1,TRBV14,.,CASSLKTGMGTEAFF,TGTGCCAGCAGCCTTAAAACAGGGATGGGCACTGAAGCTTTCTTT
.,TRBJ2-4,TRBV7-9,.,CASSLVGVDIQYF,TGTGCCAGCAGCTTAGTAGGGGTTGACATTCAGTACTTC
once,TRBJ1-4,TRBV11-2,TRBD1,CASSYRGVIATNEKLFF,TGTGCCAGCAGCTACAGGGGGGTAATCGCAACTAATGAAAAACTGTTTTTT
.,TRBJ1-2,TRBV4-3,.,CASSPRGVGRANYGYTF,TGCGCCAGCAGCCCCAGGGGCGTGGGCCGAGCTAACTATGGCTACACCTTC
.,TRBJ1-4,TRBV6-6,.,CASSYSGGEKLFF,TGTGCCAGCAGTTACTCGGGAGGGGAAAAACTGTTTTTT
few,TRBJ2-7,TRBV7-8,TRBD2,CASSFTLAGTYEQYF,TGTGCCAGCAGCTTTACACTAGCGGGGACCTACGAGCAGTACTTC
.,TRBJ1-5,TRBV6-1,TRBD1,CASSEGQGVTNQPQHF,TGTGCCAGCAGTGAAGGGCAGGGGGTCACCAATCAGCCCCAGCATTTT
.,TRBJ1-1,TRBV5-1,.,CASSLDGENTEAFF,TGCGCCAGCAGCTTGGACGGGGAAAACACTGAAGCTTTCTTT
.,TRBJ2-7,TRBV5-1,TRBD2,CASSPLAEGYEQYF,TGCGCCAGCAGCCCACTAGCGGAGGGCTACGAGCAGTACTTC
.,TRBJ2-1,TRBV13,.,CASSLGLGGVINEQFF,TGTGCCAGCAGCTTAGGGCTTGGCGGGGTTATAAATGAGCAGTTCTTC
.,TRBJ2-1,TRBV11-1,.,CASSLGPVVSSYNEQFF,TGTGCCAGCAGCCTTGGGCCCGTAGTCAGCTCCTACAATGAGCAGTTCTTC
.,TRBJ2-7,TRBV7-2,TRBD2,CASSLDSGGTYEQYF,TGTGCCAGCAGCTTAGATAGCGGGGGTACCTACGAGCAGTACTTC
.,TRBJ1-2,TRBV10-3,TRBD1,CAIPGQNGGYTF,TGTGCCATTCCGGGACAGAATGGTGGCTACACCTTC
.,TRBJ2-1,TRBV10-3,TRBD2,CAIPFDRGCINGAGGLNEQFF,TGTGCCATCCCTTTTGATCGAGGCTGTATAAACGGGGCGGGAGGGCTGAATGAGCAGTTCTTC
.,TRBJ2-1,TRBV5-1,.,CASSLAGNEQFF,TGCGCCAGCAGCTTGGCAGGGAATGAGCAGTTCTTC
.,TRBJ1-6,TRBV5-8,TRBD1,CASPGTAVFSPLHF,TGTGCCAGCCCCGGGACAGCAGTTTTTTCACCCCTCCACTTT
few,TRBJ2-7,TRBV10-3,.,CATHIGQTISYEQYF,TGTGCCACACATATCGGACAGACGATATCCTACGAGCAGTACTTC
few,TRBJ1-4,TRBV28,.,CASSSPFKERGEKLFF,TGTGCCAGCAGTTCTCCCTTTAAAGAAAGGGGTGAAAAACTGTTTTTT
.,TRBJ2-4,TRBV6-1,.,CASRRENIQYF,TGTGCCAGCAGGAGAGAAAACATTCAGTACTTC
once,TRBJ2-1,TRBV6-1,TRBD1,CASSPDGTDYNEQFF,TGTGCCAGCAGCCCAGATGGGACAGATTACAATGAGCAGTTCTTC
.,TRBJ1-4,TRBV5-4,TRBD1,CASSLLVSSGQGPRKLFF,TGTGCCAGCAGCTTGCTAGTTTCTTCGGGACAGGGACCCCGAAAACTGTTTTTT
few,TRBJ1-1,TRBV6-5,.,CASRHRLARNTEAFF,TGTGCCAGCAGACACCGACTTGCCCGAAACACTGAAGCTTTCTTT
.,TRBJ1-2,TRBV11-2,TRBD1,CASGRGDNYGYTF,TGTGCCAGTGGCAGGGGGGATAACTATGGCTACACCTTC
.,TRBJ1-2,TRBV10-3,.,CAINEGGGERYTF,TGTGCCATCAACGAGGGGGGGGGTGAGCGCTACACCTTC
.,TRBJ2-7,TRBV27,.,CASSLSATGRRHEQYF,TGTGCCAGCAGTTTATCGGCCACAGGGAGAAGGCACGAGCAGTACTTC